Below are 19 T cell receptor beta chains sequenced from a single sample in a study of blood T cell repertoires in COVID-19. Generated by immunoSEQ multiplex PCR, the TCRdb table keeps only in-frame clones and is missing some. The sample carries 110,000 to 150,000 clones, more than 70% recorded once. The specimen was PBMCs or T cells enriched from blood (not recorded which). Source of these receptors: a man aged 35-49 years with acute COVID-19.

The chain uses TRBV28 and TRBJ1-2, with 8 bases that match TRBD1. The J segment lost 8 bases and the V segment lost 6 bases, leaving 8 bases of the junction unmatched. The germline CDR1 and CDR2 sequences are MDHEN and SYDVKM. This CDR3 region has 13 residues. The CDR3 loop reads CASRRTRGQGYTF. Written as DNA, the CDR3 is TGTGCCAGCAGGCGTACCAGGGGGCAAGGCTACACCTTC.

The chain has TRBV7-9 and TRBJ2-5, with 7 bases aligning to TRBD2. CDR1 and CDR2 from the germline V gene are SEHNR and FQNEAQ (reference sequence). The CDR3 spans 15 residues. Trimming at V came to 3 bases and at J to 4 bases, leaving 8 bases not matched to a gene. The CDR3 spells CASSFVTSWGETQYF. Here the CDR3 DNA reads TGTGCCAGCAGCTTCGTGACTAGCTGGGGAGAGACCCAGTACTTC.

The DNA for the CDR3 is TGCGCCAGCAGCCAAGAACAGGTTCTCTACGAGCAGTACTTC. Encoded protein: CASSQEQVLYEQYF. The V call is TRBV4-1, the J call TRBJ2-7, with D maybe TRBD1 (5 bases). V lost 0 bases, J lost 3 bases, and 9 bases lay in between. The germline gives CDR1 MGHRA, CDR2 YSYEKL. CDR3 length: 14 amino acids.

CDR3 in amino acids: CAWSGAHTQYF. The CDR3 nucleotides read TGTGCCTGGAGCGGAGCCCATACGCAGTATTTT. V is TRBV30 and J is TRBJ2-3, with D uncertain. The CDR3 contains 11 residues. Germline V gene data show CDR1 as GTSNPN and CDR2 as SVGIG (reference sequence). V was trimmed by 3 bases and J by 7 bases, leaving 8 bases between them.

This clone appeared a single time. One end of the junction does not line up with germline, which may come from a read error. This sequence joins TRBV12-3 or TRBV12-4 and TRBJ2-7, with 8 positions matching TRBD1. CDR3 length: 13 amino acids. The CDR3 bases are TGTGCCAGCAGCGAAAATAGGGACAGGTCCCCGTTCTTC. Protein: CASSENRDRSPFF.

V gene TRBV7-9 combines with J gene TRBJ2-2; TRBD2 agrees at 10 bases. This CDR3 is built from 16 residues. The germline CDR1 and CDR2 sequences are SEHNR and FQNEAQ (reference sequence). V lost 5 bases and J lost 0; bases outside the gene matches: 3. CDR3 DNA: TGTGCCAGCAGCCATAGCGGGGGGTCGAACACCGGGGAGCTGTTTTTT. Its translation: CASSHSGGSNTGELFF. Using reference TRBV7-9 and TRBJ2-2 for the parts outside the CDR3, the full variable domain is DTGVSQNPRHKITKRGQNVTFRCDPISEHNRLYWYRQTLGQGPEFLTYFQNEAQLEKSRLLSDRFSAERPKGSFSTLEIQRTEQGDSAMYLCASSHSGGSNTGELFFGEGSRLTVL.

The chain is built from TRBV7-2 and TRBJ1-2; D remains ambiguous. Deletions cut 5 bases from V and 5 bases from J, with 15 bases between. Germline V gene data show CDR1 as SGHTA and CDR2 as FQGNSA. This CDR3 region has 14 residues. The CDR3 loop reads CASSLRLDGYGYTF. In DNA form, the CDR3 reads TGTGCCAGCAGCCTAAGACTTGACGGGTATGGCTACACCTTC.

The V and J genes are TRBV28 and TRBJ2-1, with a possible D match to TRBD2 (6 bases). V was pared by 2 bases and J by 1 base, with 12 bases between. Germline-derived CDR1 and CDR2 are MDHEN and SYDVKM. CDR3 size: 16 residues. The CDR3 sequence: CASSLPGAWSYNEQFF. The CDR3 DNA is TGTGCCAGCAGTTTACCGGGAGCTTGGTCCTACAATGAGCAGTTCTTC.

The chain employs TRBV28 and TRBJ2-5; 8 nucleotides line up with TRBD2. This CDR3 comprises 15 residues. From germline, CDR1 is MDHEN and CDR2 SYDVKM. Trimming at V came to 11 bases and at J to 5 bases, leaving 16 bases not matched to a gene. The CDR3 DNA sequence: TGTGCCGGAAGACGGAGCGGGGGCCAGGAGGAGACCCAGTACTTC. Its translation: CAGRRSGGQEETQYF.

This clone was recorded a few times. V usage is TRBV7-9 and J usage is TRBJ2-1; 12 positions match TRBD2. CDR1 and CDR2 from the germline V gene are SEHNR and FQNEAQ (reference sequence). This CDR3 contains 17 residues. With V trimmed by 5 bases and J by 6 bases, 11 bases remained unmatched. CDR3 loop: CASSKRTSGRIPNEQFF. CDR3 in DNA: TGTGCCAGCAGCAAGAGAACTAGCGGGAGGATACCCAATGAGCAGTTCTTC.

This chain connects TRBV19 to TRBJ1-1, with TRBD1 matching over 8 bases. V lost 4 bases to trimming and J lost 6 bases; unmatched junction nucleotides: 4. This CDR3 region has 13 residues. Germline assignment: CDR1 LNHDA and CDR2 SQIVND (reference sequence). The CDR3 DNA reads as TGTGCCAGTAGTACGACAGGGGATGCTGAAGCTTTCTTT. Residues: CASSTTGDAEAFF.

This clone has only one observation. This chain joins TRBV5-6 and TRBJ2-7; 8 bases map to TRBD1. CDR1 and CDR2 from the germline V gene are SGHDT and YYEEEE. After removal of 4 bases from V and 4 bases from J, the junction contained 7 bases not matched to a gene. The CDR3 runs 14 residues. The CDR3 reads CASSRYTGGYEQYF. CDR3 bases: TGTGCCAGCAGCCGATACACAGGGGGGTACGAGCAGTACTTC.

This clone was detected only a few times. The chain's CDR3 is CASSLGTSGYNEQFF. The DNA for the CDR3 is TGTGCCAGCAGCTTGGGTACTAGCGGCTACAATGAGCAGTTCTTC. The J gene is TRBJ2-1, the V gene TRBV7-9; 8 bases are shared with TRBD2. This CDR3 is 15 amino acids long. After removal of 3 bases from V and 3 bases from J, the junction contained 4 bases not matched to a gene. The germline V gene has CDR1 SEHNR and CDR2 FQNEAQ (reference sequence).

In its sample, this clone was seen a few times. This chain connects TRBV28 to TRBJ2-5; D is perhaps TRBD2 (6 bases). V gave up 1 base and J gave up 5 bases, with 17 bases separating them. The germline CDR1 and CDR2 sequences are MDHEN and SYDVKM. CDR3 length: 16 amino acids. The CDR3 loop is CASSLSRGWDGETQYF. As DNA, the CDR3 is TGTGCCAGCAGTTTATCTCGGGGGTGGGACGGGGAGACCCAGTACTTC.

The chain uses TRBV28 and TRBJ2-1; TRBD2 matches at 12 bases. V lost 10 bases and J lost 7; bases outside the gene matches: 11. This CDR3 contains 15 residues. The germline CDR1 and CDR2 sequences are MDHEN and SYDVKM. In nucleotides, the CDR3 is TGTGCCACCGATAAATTCGGACTAGCGGGAAATGAGCAGTTCTTC. Protein: CATDKFGLAGNEQFF.

The gene calls are TRBV28 and TRBJ1-2; TRBD1 matches at 10 bases. Germline V gene lookup returns CDR1 MDHEN and CDR2 SYDVKM. CDR3 length: 17 residues. V dropped 5 bases and J dropped 6; count of bases not matched to a gene: 15. The CDR3 reads CASSHSPTGTGEHGYTF. The CDR3 nucleotides read TGTGCCAGCAGTCATAGCCCAACTGGGACAGGGGAACATGGCTACACCTTC.

The rearrangement joins TRBV6-5 to TRBJ2-7; 9 bases fit TRBD1. The CDR3 sequence is 14 residues long. The J segment lost 2 bases and the V segment lost 7 bases, leaving 6 bases of the junction unmatched. The germline V gene has CDR1 MNHEY and CDR2 SVGAGI. The CDR3: CASNADRGTYEQYF. The CDR3 DNA reads TGTGCCAGCAACGCTGACAGGGGGACCTACGAGCAGTACTTC.

The chain is built from TRBV28 and TRBJ2-6; 7 bases match TRBD2. Germline V gives CDR1 MDHEN, CDR2 SYDVKM. V dropped 7 bases and J dropped 4; count of bases not matched to a gene: 7. CDR3 size: 15 residues. CDR3 amino acids: CASNHGRPGANVLTF. CDR3 in DNA: TGTGCCAGCAACCACGGGAGGCCCGGGGCCAACGTCCTGACTTTC.

The V and J genes are TRBV5-6 and TRBJ1-6; a weak D match, TRBD1 (6 bases). Trimming cost V 5 bases and J 6 bases, with 15 bases left between them. This CDR3 has 15 amino acids. The V gene's germline CDR1 is SGHDT and CDR2 YYEEEE. The CDR3 sequence is CASRHQGPSNSPLHF. In DNA form, the CDR3 reads TGTGCCAGCAGACACCAGGGGCCTAGTAATTCACCCCTCCACTTT. Filled out from reference TRBV5-6 and TRBJ1-6, the complete variable domain reads DAGVTQSPTHLIKTRGQQVTLRCSPKSGHDTVSWYQQALGQGPQFIFQYYEEEERQRGNFPDRFSGHQFPNYSSELNVNALLLGDSALYLCASRHQGPSNSPLHFGNGTRLTVT.